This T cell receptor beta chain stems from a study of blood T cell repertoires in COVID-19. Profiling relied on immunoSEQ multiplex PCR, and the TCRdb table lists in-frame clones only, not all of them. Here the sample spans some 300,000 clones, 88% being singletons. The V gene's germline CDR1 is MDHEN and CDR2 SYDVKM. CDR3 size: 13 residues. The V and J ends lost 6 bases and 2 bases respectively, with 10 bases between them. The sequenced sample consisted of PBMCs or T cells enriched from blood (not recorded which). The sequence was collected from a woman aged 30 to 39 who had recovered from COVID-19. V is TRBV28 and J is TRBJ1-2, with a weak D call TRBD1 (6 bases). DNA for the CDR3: TGTGCCAGCAGCAAACAGGGCAACTATGGCTACACCTTC. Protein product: CASSKQGNYGYTF.